The rows below give T cell receptor beta chains drawn from one sample of a study of T cell clones after liver transplantation. The assay was immunoSEQ multiplex PCR, and TCRdb's table has in-frame clones only and misses some. Here the sample spans 95,000 to 130,000 clones, 90% being singletons. This specimen was CD4+ T cells from blood, taken 12 months after liver transplant. These receptors originate from a human patient who received a liver transplant. Some T cells may trace back to the graft donor. The CDR3 runs from the conserved cysteine through the conserved F or W. D genes are given only for firm matches. The size of a clone is reported for some rows only, either as once, few or many, or as a class for expanded clones.

v_call,d_call,clone_size,j_call,cdr3_aa,cdr3_nt
TRBV28,.,.,TRBJ2-5,CASTPASVETQYF,TGTGCCAGCACTCCTGCTTCGGTAGAGACCCAGTACTTC
TRBV2,.,.,TRBJ2-1,CASTSPRDSRLDNEQFF,TGTGCCAGCACTAGCCCCCGGGACTCGAGATTGGACAATGAGCAGTTCTTC
TRBV18,.,.,TRBJ2-1,CASSPPALGEQFF,TGTGCCAGCTCACCACCGGCGCTCGGAGAGCAGTTCTTC
TRBV27,.,.,TRBJ2-3,CASSLSGGGGADTQYF,TGTGCCAGCAGTTTATCGGGGGGAGGCGGCGCAGATACGCAGTATTTT
TRBV11-3,.,medium-sized,TRBJ1-1,CASSLEHIRGTEAFF,TGTGCCAGCAGCTTAGAGCACATTCGAGGTACTGAAGCTTTCTTT
TRBV7-8,.,.,TRBJ2-3,CASSLARDFRTDTQYF,TGTGCCAGCAGCTTAGCTCGAGACTTCCGCACAGATACGCAGTATTTT
TRBV27,.,.,TRBJ2-3,CASRSGQTLTDTQYF,TGTGCCAGCAGGTCGGGCCAGACCCTCACAGATACGCAGTATTTT
TRBV28,.,.,TRBJ2-5,CASRADVETQYF,TGTGCCAGCAGGGCAGACGTAGAGACCCAGTACTTC
TRBV30,.,.,TRBJ1-1,CAWSHTRNTEAFF,TGTGCCTGGAGTCATACAAGGAACACTGAAGCTTTCTTT
TRBV15,TRBD1,.,TRBJ2-5,CATSRPGQGETQYF,TGTGCCACCAGCAGACCGGGACAGGGAGAGACCCAGTACTTC
TRBV4-1,TRBD2,.,TRBJ2-2,CASSQAGLATGELFF,TGCGCCAGCAGCCAAGCGGGACTAGCGACCGGGGAGCTGTTTTTT
TRBV9,TRBD1,.,TRBJ2-3,CASSVVGTGQDTQYF,TGTGCCAGCAGCGTAGTTGGGACAGGGCAAGATACGCAGTATTTT
TRBV12-5,TRBD2,.,TRBJ2-1,CASGRGLADINEQFF,TGTGCTAGTGGCCGAGGGCTAGCGGACATCAATGAGCAGTTCTTC
TRBV18,TRBD1,.,TRBJ2-2,CASSPGTGRPGELFF,TGTGCCAGCTCACCCGGGACAGGGAGACCCGGGGAGCTGTTTTTT
TRBV11-3,TRBD1,.,TRBJ1-1,CASSAHRGITFF,TGTGCCAGCAGCGCCCACAGGGGGATAACTTTCTTT
TRBV7-8,.,few,TRBJ2-7,CASSFSYEQYF,TGTGCCAGCAGCTTCTCCTACGAGCAGTACTTC
TRBV28,TRBD1,.,TRBJ1-2,CASSRQGAHGYTF,TGTGCCAGCAGTCGACAGGGGGCCCATGGCTACACCTTC
TRBV13,.,.,TRBJ2-2,CASSLVSGGMNTGELFF,TGTGCCAGCAGCTTAGTTTCTGGCGGGATGAACACCGGGGAGCTGTTTTTT
TRBV9,.,.,TRBJ2-5,CASSVYSEETQYF,TGTGCCAGCAGCGTGTACAGCGAAGAGACCCAGTACTTC
TRBV19,.,once,TRBJ2-1,CASINYEGNEQFF,TGTGCCAGTATAAACTACGAGGGCAATGAGCAGTTCTTC
TRBV4-1,TRBD2,.,TRBJ2-7,CASSQVLAATYEQYF,TGCGCCAGCAGCCAAGTACTAGCGGCTACCTACGAGCAGTACTTC
TRBV7-2,TRBD2,.,TRBJ2-7,CASSPSSGRASEQYF,TGTGCCAGCAGCCCTTCTAGCGGGAGGGCGAGCGAGCAGTACTTC
TRBV30,.,.,TRBJ1-3,CAWSTPPVSGNTIYF,TGTGCCTGGAGTACCCCCCCAGTATCTGGAAACACCATATATTTT
TRBV7-2,.,once,TRBJ1-4,CASSLGARGGEKLFF,TGTGCCAGCAGCTTAGGGGCCAGGGGAGGAGAAAAACTGTTTTTT
TRBV11-2,TRBD2,.,TRBJ2-7,CASSLRRSTSGYEQYF,TGTGCCAGCAGCTTAAGGCGGTCGACTAGCGGTTACGAGCAGTACTTC
TRBV7-2,.,once,TRBJ2-3,CASSLRGADTQYF,TGTGCCAGCAGCTTAAGGGGGGCAGATACGCAGTATTTT
TRBV7-3,.,.,TRBJ2-5,CASSAGGGETQYF,TGTGCCAGCAGCGCCGGAGGGGGAGAGACCCAGTACTTC
TRBV7-3,TRBD2,.,TRBJ2-1,CASSADRASGSSAQFF,TGTGCCAGCAGCGCGGATAGGGCTAGCGGGAGTTCGGCGCAGTTCTTC
TRBV4-3,.,.,TRBJ2-3,CASSQVGWAGGTDTQYF,TGCGCCAGCAGCCAAGTAGGGTGGGCAGGAGGCACAGATACGCAGTATTTT
TRBV5-1,TRBD2,.,TRBJ2-7,CASSLGGSGYEQYF,TGCGCCAGCAGCTTGGGCGGGAGTGGTTACGAGCAGTACTTC
TRBV5-1,.,.,TRBJ2-1,CASSPGLFYNEQFF,TGCGCCAGCAGTCCGGGACTTTTCTACAATGAGCAGTTCTTC
TRBV6-1,.,.,TRBJ2-1,CASKIRGYNEQFF,TGTGCCAGCAAAATCAGGGGCTACAATGAGCAGTTCTTC
TRBV5-1,TRBD2,.,TRBJ2-7,CASSLDQASGSRPRSYEQYF,TGCGCCAGCAGCTTGGACCAAGCTAGCGGGAGCCGACCGAGATCCTACGAGCAGTACTTC
TRBV13,TRBD1,.,TRBJ2-1,CASSLGGQGSYNEQFF,TGTGCCAGCAGCTTAGGCGGACAGGGCTCCTACAATGAGCAGTTCTTC
TRBV6-6,.,.,TRBJ1-1,CASSYSTQGGTEAFF,TGTGCCAGCAGTTACTCGACACAGGGAGGCACTGAAGCTTTCTTT
TRBV6-1,TRBD2,.,TRBJ2-2,CATRGANTGELFF,TGTGCTACTCGGGGGGCGAACACCGGGGAGCTGTTTTTT
TRBV19,.,once,TRBJ1-4,CASSQDSTNEKLFF,TGTGCCAGTAGCCAGGACAGCACTAATGAAAAACTGTTTTTT
TRBV25-1,.,.,TRBJ2-7,CASSSKPRGGTPDYEQYF,TGTGCCAGCAGTTCTAAGCCTAGGGGGGGGACTCCAGACTACGAGCAGTACTTC
TRBV9,.,few,TRBJ1-2,CASSLTENYGYTF,TGTGCCAGCAGCCTGACAGAAAACTATGGCTACACCTTC
TRBV7-2,TRBD2,.,TRBJ2-2,CASSLELRLAGGTGELFF,TGTGCCAGCAGCTTAGAGCTCCGACTAGCGGGAGGGACCGGGGAGCTGTTTTTT
TRBV29-1,.,.,TRBJ1-2,CSVQGALFHYGYTF,TGCAGCGTTCAAGGGGCACTATTCCACTATGGCTACACCTTC
TRBV7-9,TRBD1,.,TRBJ1-2,CASSPWTGGNYGYTF,TGTGCCAGCAGCCCATGGACAGGGGGCAACTATGGCTACACCTTC
TRBV19,.,.,TRBJ2-1,CASTGTGRGQQFF,TGTGCCAGTACCGGCACGGGACGGGGCCAGCAGTTCTTC
TRBV7-8,.,.,TRBJ1-2,CASSLGGGDGYTF,TGTGCCAGCAGCCTAGGGGGGGGCGATGGCTACACCTTC
TRBV19,TRBD1,.,TRBJ2-5,CASSTDRYGETQYF,TGTGCCAGTAGTACGGACAGGTACGGTGAGACCCAGTACTTC
TRBV5-1,.,.,TRBJ2-7,CASSLVGYPYEQYF,TGCGCCAGCAGCTTGGTAGGCTACCCATACGAGCAGTACTTC
TRBV6-6,.,.,TRBJ2-2,CASSYSWRLNTGELFF,TGTGCCAGCAGTTACTCGTGGCGTTTGAACACCGGGGAGCTGTTTTTT
TRBV29-1,TRBD2,.,TRBJ2-5,CSVGGLAQETQYF,TGCAGCGTTGGGGGACTAGCACAAGAGACCCAGTACTTC
TRBV5-1,TRBD2,.,TRBJ2-3,CASSLRLAGVTDTQYF,TGCGCCAGCAGCCTCAGACTAGCGGGAGTTACAGATACGCAGTATTTT
TRBV9,TRBD1,.,TRBJ2-5,CASSVVGQGLETQYF,TGTGCCAGCAGCGTAGTCGGACAGGGGCTGGAGACCCAGTACTTC
TRBV11-3,.,.,TRBJ1-1,CATEPGVGKGARTEAFF,TGTGCCACCGAACCAGGGGTGGGAAAAGGGGCGAGGACTGAAGCTTTCTTT